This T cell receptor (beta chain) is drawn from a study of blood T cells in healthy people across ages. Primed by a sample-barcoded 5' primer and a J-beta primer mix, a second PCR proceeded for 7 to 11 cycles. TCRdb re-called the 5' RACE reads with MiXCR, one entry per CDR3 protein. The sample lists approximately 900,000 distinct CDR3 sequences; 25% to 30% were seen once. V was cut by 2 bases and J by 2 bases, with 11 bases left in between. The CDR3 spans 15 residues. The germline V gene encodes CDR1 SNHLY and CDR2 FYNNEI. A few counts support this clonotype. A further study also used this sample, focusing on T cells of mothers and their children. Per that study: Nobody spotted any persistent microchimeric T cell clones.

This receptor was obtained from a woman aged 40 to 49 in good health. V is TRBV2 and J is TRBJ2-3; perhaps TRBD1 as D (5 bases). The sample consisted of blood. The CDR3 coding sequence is TGTGCCAGCAGTGAACCTGGGGCCGCCACAGATACGCAGTATTTT. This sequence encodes CASSEPGAATDTQYF.